The clone carrying this T cell receptor beta chain was detected only a few times. Its antigen is not known. This record comes from a study of T-cell reconstitution after alpha-beta-depleted transplantation in children. Using unique molecular identifiers, the investigators prepared the TCRbeta library. MiXCR was run by TCRdb on the PCR reads, yielding one entry per CDR3 protein. The sample carries roughly 570,000 distinct CDR3 sequences, 27% recorded once. Looked up from germline, CDR1 is DFQATT and CDR2 is SNEGSKA (reference sequence). CDR3 length: 13 amino acids. Trimming removed 0 bases from V and 6 bases from J; junction bases left unmatched: 5. Study-wide results and caveats: Some patients' high day-60 TCRbeta diversity was attributed to recipient cells surviving conditioning. At the one-year point after transplant, T-cell counts and TCRbeta diversity were found to come mostly from T cells that had been newly produced.

The sequencing here drew on PBMCs, taken before TCRalphabeta/CD19-depleted stem cell transplant. The receptor was isolated from a boy in the first two years of life with Wiskott-Aldrich syndrome, due to receive a stem cell transplant. The chain uses TRBV20-1 and TRBJ2-7; 7 nucleotides align to TRBD1. CDR3 nucleotides: TGCAGTGCTAGAGACGGCAGGGGGTTCGAGCAGTACTTC. It encodes CSARDGRGFEQYF.